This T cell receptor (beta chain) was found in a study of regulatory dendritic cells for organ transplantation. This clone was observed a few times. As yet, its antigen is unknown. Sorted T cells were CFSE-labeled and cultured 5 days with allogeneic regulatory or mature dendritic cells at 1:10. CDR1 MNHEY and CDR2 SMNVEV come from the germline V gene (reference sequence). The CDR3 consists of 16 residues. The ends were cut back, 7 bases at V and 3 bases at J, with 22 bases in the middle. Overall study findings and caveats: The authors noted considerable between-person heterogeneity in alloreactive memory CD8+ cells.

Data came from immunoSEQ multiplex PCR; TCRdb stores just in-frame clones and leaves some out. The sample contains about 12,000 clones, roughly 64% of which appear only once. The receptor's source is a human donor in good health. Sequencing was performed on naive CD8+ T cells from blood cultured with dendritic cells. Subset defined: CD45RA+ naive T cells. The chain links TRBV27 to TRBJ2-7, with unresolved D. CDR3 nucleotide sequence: TGTGCCAGCACCCCAAGTGTGGGCACAAAACTCTACGAGCAGTACTTC. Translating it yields CASTPSVGTKLYEQYF.